The clone carrying this T cell receptor beta chain was detected a few times. TCRdb re-derived calls from the 5' RACE reads in MiXCR, one entry per CDR3 protein. The repertoire holds 100,000 to 120,000 distinct CDR3 sequences, with less than 14% as singletons. This sample was included in a study of spatial heterogeneity in lung cancer. About the study: Patients with untreated early-stage non-small cell lung cancer, numbering 55 to 80, were the donors.

CDR1 and CDR2 (germline): MNHEY, SVGAGI. The germline V and J ends were trimmed by 6 bases and 4 bases, with 15 bases remaining between them. The CDR3 contains 14 residues. As to time point: blood at routine non-recurrence follow-up after resection. This sequence joins TRBV6-5 and TRBJ1-1, with unresolved D. The sequences come from PBMCs, collected at follow-up. This sequence originates from a female donor with early-stage non-small cell lung cancer. As DNA, the CDR3 is TGTGCCAGCAGACTAGGAGGTGGGAGCACTGAAGCTTTCTTT. Its translation is CASRLGGGSTEAFF.